The 27 T cell receptor beta chains below come from one sample, sequenced in a study of liver allograft versus peripheral blood T cells. The overall study: Transplanted livers held T cell receptor repertoires, and these were compared with repertoires in recipients' peripheral blood.

TCRdb ran MiXCR on the reads and lists one entry per CDR3 protein. The sample gives around 6,400 distinct CDR3 sequences, roughly a sixth of which show up once; nearly 3% is in the top ten. All receptors come from a human patient who had a liver transplant. Some T cells may possibly be graft donor cells.

In its sample, this clonotype is medium-sized. The chain recombines TRBV7-9 with TRBJ1-3; D may be TRBD1 (5 bases). The germline V and J ends were trimmed by 5 bases and 3 bases, with 17 bases remaining between them. Germline V gene data show CDR1 as SEHNR and CDR2 as FQNEAQ (reference sequence). The CDR3 covers 16 residues. CDR3 sequence: CASSQRGGIYGNTIYF. CDR3 in DNA: TGTGCCAGCAGCCAGCGGGGCGGGATATATGGAAACACCATATATTTT.

Relative to its sample, this clonotype is medium-sized. V is TRBV28 and J is TRBJ2-1; maybe TRBD1 (5 bases). Germline V CDR1 and CDR2: MDHEN, SYDVKM. The CDR3 has 14 amino acids. Trimming left V 3 bases short and J 7 bases short, with 13 bases between. CDR3 residues: CASSLQGSWNEQFF. The CDR3, as DNA: TGTGCCAGCAGTTTGCAGGGATCATGGAATGAGCAGTTCTTC. Variable domain in full (rest from reference TRBV28 and TRBJ2-1): DVKVTQSSRYLVKRTGEKVFLECVQDMDHENMFWYRQDPGLGLRLIYFSYDVKMKEKGDIPEGYSVSREKKERFSLILESASTNQTSMYLCASSLQGSWNEQFFGPGTRLTVL.

By proportion, this clonotype is medium-sized. This chain links TRBV6-1 with TRBJ1-5, with 9 bases matching TRBD1. CDR1 and CDR2 (germline): MNHNS, SASEGT. The junction had 5 bases not matched to a gene; V was cut back by 6 bases and J by 2 bases. The CDR3 has 15 residues. This CDR3 is CASRGQGLGNQPQHF. For the CDR3, the DNA is TGTGCCAGCAGAGGACAGGGGTTGGGCAATCAGCCCCAGCATTTT.

This clonotype is medium-sized (0.01 to 0.1%). The chain is built from TRBV18 and TRBJ2-3; 8 bases are a match to TRBD2. Germline lookup yields CDR1 KGHSH and CDR2 LQKENI. This CDR3 comprises 14 residues. Trimming took 5 bases from V and 5 from J; bases not matched to a gene: 6. The CDR3: CASSATGGRDTQYF. For the CDR3, the DNA is TGTGCCAGCTCAGCGACGGGGGGGCGAGATACGCAGTATTTT.

In this sample, this clonotype turned up a few times. The chain couples TRBV11-1 to TRBJ1-2, with a weak D call TRBD1 (5 bases). The V gene lost 6 bases and the J gene lost 6 bases, with 14 bases spanning the gap. Germline CDR1 reads SGHAT; CDR2 reads FQDESV (reference sequence). The length of the CDR3 is 13 residues. CDR3 sequence: CASSLTGVHGYTF. In DNA, the CDR3 is TGTGCCAGCAGTCTCACGGGGGTGCATGGCTACACCTTC.

By share, this clonotype ranks as medium-sized. V is TRBV24-1 and J is TRBJ2-5; 8 positions match TRBD1. The V gene's germline CDR1 is KGHDR and CDR2 SFDVKD. The CDR3 has 17 residues. J lost 0 bases, V lost 7 bases, and 12 bases had no gene match. Here the CDR3 DNA reads TGTGCCACCAGCCCTTCTTATGGACAGGGAGACCAAGAGACCCAGTACTTC. The encoded protein is CATSPSYGQGDQETQYF.

The rearrangement uses TRBV3-1 and TRBJ1-3; TRBD1 might be the D (6 bases). V gave up 3 bases and J gave up 4 bases, with 10 bases separating them. The CDR3 extends over 14 amino acids. Germline values: CDR1 LGHDT, CDR2 YNNKEL (reference sequence). The CDR3 region is CASSQAGAGNTIYF. CDR3 sequence (DNA): TGTGCCAGCAGCCAGGCGGGGGCCGGAAACACCATATATTTT.

This clonotype is medium-sized (0.01 to 0.1%) in the sample. The CDR3 loop is CASSLVWVSPLHF. DNA for the CDR3: TGTGCCAGCAGCTTAGTTTGGGTCTCACCCCTCCACTTT. The V and J genes are TRBV11-2 and TRBJ1-6; the D is unclear. V lost 1 base and J lost 10, with 8 bases in between. Germline V gene data show CDR1 as SGHAT and CDR2 as FQNNGV. The CDR3 is 13 amino acids.

This clonotype is classed as medium-sized (0.01 to 0.1%). The V and J genes are TRBV19 and TRBJ2-7; 8 positions agree with TRBD1. The V gene end was trimmed by 5 bases and the J gene end by 6 bases; junction bases not matched to a gene: 6. The CDR3 is made up of 13 amino acids. Per the germline V gene, CDR1 is LNHDA and CDR2 is SQIVND (reference sequence). As DNA, the CDR3 is TGTGCCAGTAGTTGGGACAGGAACCTCGAGCAGTACTTC. Encoded protein: CASSWDRNLEQYF.

Notes on this clonotype: This may be a read error, as it is one base from a much larger clone. This chain links TRBV6-6 with TRBJ1-5; D remains ambiguous. The germline V and J ends were trimmed by 4 bases and 2 bases, with 9 bases remaining between them. The CDR3 consists of 14 residues. Germline V gene sequence: CDR1 MNHNY, CDR2 SVGAGI (reference sequence). CDR3 in DNA: TGTGCCAGCAGTTCTCCGGGAGGCAATCAGCCCCAGCATTTT. This codes for CASSSPGGNQPQHF.

This clonotype rates as medium-sized (0.01 to 0.1%). This CDR3 reads CATSRHTLRGGGYTF. CDR3 nucleotides: TGTGCCACCAGCAGACACACACTGAGGGGGGGAGGCTACACCTTC. V gene TRBV15 combines with J gene TRBJ1-2, with D possibly being TRBD1 (6 bases). This CDR3 comprises 15 residues. Germline V lookup: CDR1 LNHNV, CDR2 YYDKDF (reference sequence). Between the trimmed V and J ends, which lost 2 bases and 8 bases, there was a span of 18 bases.

This clonotype counts as medium-sized. V is TRBV6-6 and J is TRBJ2-2; 8 bases map to TRBD2. The CDR3 totals 14 residues. The junction had 6 bases not matched to a gene; V was cut back by 5 bases and J by 7 bases. Germline V gene data show CDR1 as MNHNY and CDR2 as SVGAGI (reference sequence). The CDR3 nucleotides read TGTGCCAGCAGTCTGGCGGGGGGCGGCGGGGAGCTGTTTTTT. It specifies CASSLAGGGGELFF.

In the case of this clonotype: This may be a read error: a much more frequent sequence differs by one nucleotide. The chain uses TRBV27 and TRBJ1-2; D not certain. V lost 9 bases and J 0 bases, leaving 14 bases between the germline ends. The V gene's germline CDR1 is MNHEY and CDR2 SMNVEV (reference sequence). This CDR3 has 14 residues. In nucleotides, the CDR3 is TGTGCCAGAAGTCCCCGGGGTGCTAACTATGGCTACACCTTC. Its translation: CARSPRGANYGYTF.

This clonotype ranks as medium-sized. This chain links TRBV29-1 with TRBJ2-7, with TRBD1 identical over 7 bases. CDR3 length: 12 residues. Germline trimming cut 2 bases from V and 6 bases from J; bases unmatched to any gene: 4. The germline V gene has CDR1 SQVTM and CDR2 ANQGSEA. CDR3 DNA: TGCAGCGTTGAAAGGCCAGGGGGCGAGCAGTACTTC. Translating gives CSVERPGGEQYF.

The rearrangement links TRBV9 to TRBJ2-3; D not resolved. The CDR3 loop spans 15 amino acids. Trimming removed 0 bases from V and 4 bases from J, with 12 bases in between. Germline assignment: CDR1 SGDLS and CDR2 YYNGEE. Here the CDR3 DNA reads TGTGCCAGCAGCGTAGATGACTTTGGCGCAGATACGCAGTATTTT. It encodes CASSVDDFGADTQYF.

This clonotype is judged medium-sized. The chain links TRBV10-3 to TRBJ2-1, with D possibly TRBD1 on 7 matching bases. CDR1 ENHRY and CDR2 SYGVKD come from the germline V gene. With 7 bases removed from V and 6 bases from J, the gap between germline ends came to 19 bases. This CDR3 is built from 15 residues. The DNA of the CDR3 is TGTGCCATCAATGCGGAGGGGGCCTTTTCCAATGAGCAGTTCTTC. Its protein product is CAINAEGAFSNEQFF.

This chain links TRBV7-9 with TRBJ1-1; no firm D call. Germline V gene data show CDR1 as SEHNR and CDR2 as FQNEAQ (reference sequence). The CDR3 length is 13 residues. V lost 1 base and J lost 6, with 9 bases in between. The CDR3 region is CASSLEEDAEAFF. CDR3 in DNA: TGTGCCAGCAGCTTAGAGGAAGACGCTGAAGCTTTCTTT.

Only a few counts were recorded for this clonotype. V gene TRBV5-1 combines with J gene TRBJ2-7; D unresolved. V shed 3 bases and J shed 0 bases, with 10 bases lying between them. The germline V gene encodes CDR1 SGHRS and CDR2 YFSETQ. The CDR3 extends over 14 amino acids. CDR3 residues: CASSSVTASYEQYF. For the CDR3, the DNA is TGCGCCAGCAGCTCCGTTACAGCCTCCTACGAGCAGTACTTC.

In its sample, this clonotype is medium-sized. The chain recombines TRBV6-1 with TRBJ1-5; D perhaps matches TRBD1 (5 bases). CDR3 size: 16 residues. Trimming stripped 0 bases from V and 0 bases from J, with 9 bases between. Germline CDR1 reads MNHNS; CDR2 reads SASEGT. The CDR3 DNA reads TGTGCCAGCAGTGAAGCTATTACAGGTAGCAATCAGCCCCAGCATTTT. Translating gives CASSEAITGSNQPQHF.

By share of the sample, this clonotype is medium-sized. The gene calls are TRBV24-1 and TRBJ2-3, with D possibly matching TRBD2 (6 bases). CDR1 KGHDR and CDR2 SFDVKD come from the germline V gene. This CDR3 spans 15 amino acids. V was clipped by 3 bases and J by 2 bases, with 11 bases between them. The CDR3 coding sequence is TGTGCCACCAGTGATGCCCGGGACTTCACAGATACGCAGTATTTT. It yields the protein CATSDARDFTDTQYF.

This chain uses TRBV20-1 with TRBJ2-2; weak D call: TRBD1 (5 bases). The CDR3 is made up of 16 amino acids. Deletions cut 2 bases from V and 0 bases from J, with 13 bases between. Germline loops: CDR1 DFQATT, CDR2 SNEGSKA (reference sequence). CDR3 DNA: TGCAGTGCTAGACGGCTAGGGGTTGCGAACACCGGGGAGCTGTTTTTT. This translates into CSARRLGVANTGELFF.

This clonotype is classed as medium-sized. The chain joins TRBV5-6 to TRBJ1-2; D unclear. The germline CDR1 and CDR2 sequences are SGHDT and YYEEEE. The V end lost 4 bases, the J end lost 0 bases, and 7 bases lay between the germline ends. The CDR3 is 13 amino acids. Written as DNA, the CDR3 is TGTGCCAGCAGCGTAACCGCTAACTATGGCTACACCTTC. It is translated as CASSVTANYGYTF.

Only a few counts were recorded for this clonotype. The chain uses TRBV6-5 and TRBJ2-7, with D maybe TRBD1 (5 bases). The germline V gene has CDR1 MNHEY and CDR2 SVGAGI. The CDR3 loop spans 14 amino acids. The V end lost 6 bases, the J end lost 2 bases, and 14 bases lay between the germline ends. CDR3 DNA: TGTGCCAGCAGGCCCCAGGGATTCCCCTACGAGCAGTACTTC. Protein: CASRPQGFPYEQYF.

This clonotype was detected only a few times. The chain couples TRBV5-4 to TRBJ2-3, with 7 positions matching TRBD1. The CDR3 covers 16 residues. Germline V gene data show CDR1 as SGHNT and CDR2 as YYREEE (reference sequence). The ends lost 2 bases at V and 1 base at J; junction bases unmatched: 7. CDR3 sequence: CASSLLGGGGTDTQYF. The CDR3 DNA reads as TGTGCCAGCAGCTTATTAGGGGGCGGAGGCACAGATACGCAGTATTTT.

CDR3 sequence reads: CASSQGGGTYEQYF. For the CDR3, the DNA is TGTGCCAGCAGCCAAGGAGGTGGGACCTACGAGCAGTACTTC. The chain carries TRBV3-1 and TRBJ2-7; no clear D. Trimming cost V 1 base and J 2 bases, with 9 bases left between them. In germline, CDR1 is LGHDT, CDR2 YNNKEL (reference sequence). The CDR3 sequence is 14 residues long.

The rearrangement links TRBV12-3 or TRBV12-4 to TRBJ1-4; D remains ambiguous. The CDR3 has 14 amino acids. Between the trimmed V and J ends, which lost 1 base and 0 bases, there was a span of 3 bases. The CDR3 DNA follows: TGTGCCAGCAGTTTAGTCGCAACTAATGAAAAACTGTTTTTT. It encodes CASSLVATNEKLFF.

The chain is built from TRBV9 and TRBJ1-3; D unresolved. The CDR3 totals 15 residues. The V gene's germline CDR1 is SGDLS and CDR2 YYNGEE. V lost 0 bases to trimming and J lost 0 bases, with 7 bases between them. CDR3 in amino acids: CASSVDGNSGNTIYF. DNA of the CDR3: TGTGCCAGCAGCGTAGATGGTAACTCTGGAAACACCATATATTTT. The entire variable domain, with the rest obtained from reference TRBV9 and TRBJ1-3, is as follows: DSGVTQTPKHLITATGQRVTLRCSPRSGDLSVYWYQQSLDQGLQFLIQYYNGEERAKGNILERFSAQQFPDLHSELNLSSLELGDSALYFCASSVDGNSGNTIYFGEGSWLTVV.